Below are 32 T cell receptor beta chains sequenced from a single sample in a study of T cell repertoires in cytomegalovirus infection. The antigens for these receptors are not known. TCRdb itself ran the reads through MiXCR, one entry per CDR3 protein. The table has 570,000 or so distinct CDR3 sequences, around two fifths seen once. The input for sequencing was cultured PBMCs, taken from culture after CMV antigen stimulation. Receptors were obtained from a human donor in good health (CMV status not recorded). Some clones in this sample may be carry-over from other donors' samples.

V and J are TRBV28 and TRBJ2-3; D is unclear. Germline V gives CDR1 MDHEN, CDR2 SYDVKM. V lost 4 bases and J 4 bases, leaving 24 bases between the germline ends. The CDR3 has 18 residues. This CDR3 reads CASSSRGSSRVGPDTQYF. In nucleotides, the CDR3 is TGTGCCAGCAGTTCCCGAGGATCCAGTAGAGTCGGGCCAGATACGCAGTATTTT. Combining the CDR3 with reference TRBV28 and TRBJ2-3 gives the whole variable domain DVKVTQSSRYLVKRTGEKVFLECVQDMDHENMFWYRQDPGLGLRLIYFSYDVKMKEKGDIPEGYSVSREKKERFSLILESASTNQTSMYLCASSSRGSSRVGPDTQYFGPGTRLTVL.

Here the CDR3 reads CSAQKATSLQFF. As DNA, the CDR3 is TGCAGTGCCCAGAAGGCGACTAGCTTGCAGTTCTTC. The rearrangement links TRBV20-1 to TRBJ2-1; 7 bases are shared with TRBD2. This CDR3 is built from 12 residues. With V trimmed by 6 bases and J by 12 bases, 11 bases remained unmatched. Germline CDR1 is DFQATT and CDR2 is SNEGSKA (reference sequence).

The chain links TRBV7-7 to TRBJ1-2, with TRBD1 matching 7 bases. Losses at the gene ends were 6 bases for V and 2 bases for J; bases not matched to a gene: 9. Looked up from germline, CDR1 is SSHAT and CDR2 is FNYEAQ (reference sequence). The CDR3 totals 15 residues. This chain's CDR3 is CASSREGAPNYGYTF. As DNA, the CDR3 is TGTGCCAGCAGTAGGGAGGGGGCGCCGAACTATGGCTACACCTTC.

This clonotype was detected only a few times. DNA for the CDR3: TGCAGTGCTAGCGCCCTGGGGTGGGGTGATTCCTACGAGCAGTACTTC. Its protein is CSASALGWGDSYEQYF. J is TRBJ2-7 and V is TRBV20-1, with D unclear. Germline V gene lookup returns CDR1 DFQATT and CDR2 SNEGSKA (reference sequence). The CDR3 is 16 residues long. Between the trimmed V and J ends, which lost 3 bases and 1 base, there was a span of 19 bases.

The chain combines TRBV7-2 with TRBJ2-7, with 8 bases matching TRBD2. Germline V gives CDR1 SGHTA, CDR2 FQGNSA. The V segment lost 5 bases and the J segment 0 bases; nucleotides outside the gene matches: 6. This CDR3 is 15 amino acids long. The CDR3 loop reads CASSLTSGLSYEQYF. The DNA for the CDR3 is TGTGCCAGCAGCCTAACTAGCGGACTCTCCTACGAGCAGTACTTC. The full variable domain, completed using reference TRBV7-2 and TRBJ2-7, is GAGVSQSPSNKVTEKGKDVELRCDPISGHTALYWYRQSLGQGLEFLIYFQGNSAPDKSGLPSDRFSAERTGGSVSTLTIQRTQQEDSAVYLCASSLTSGLSYEQYFGPGTRLTVT.

The chain combines TRBV7-2 with TRBJ2-7, with TRBD1 identical over 7 bases. CDR1 and CDR2 (germline): SGHTA, FQGNSA. V trimming: 4 bases; J trimming: 1 base; junction bases outside the gene matches: 16. The CDR3 length is 18 residues. The CDR3 loop reads CASSSIQGRGEFSYEQYF. Here the CDR3 DNA reads TGTGCCAGCAGCTCCATACAGGGGAGAGGGGAGTTTTCCTACGAGCAGTACTTC.

V usage is TRBV7-4 and J usage is TRBJ2-7; the match to TRBD2 covers 9 bases. Germline V lookup: CDR1 SGHVT, CDR2 SQSDAQ. V was pared by 8 bases and J by 5 bases, with 19 bases of the junction left unmatched. The CDR3 extends over 17 amino acids. CDR3 loop: CASSPPQMREGIHEQYF. The DNA for the CDR3 is TGTGCCAGCTCCCCCCCCCAAATGCGGGAGGGAATCCACGAGCAGTACTTC.

This clonotype was picked up a small number of times. The chain uses TRBV6-6 and TRBJ2-3, with D tentatively TRBD1 or TRBD2 (5 bases each). Trimming took 2 bases from V and 6 from J, leaving 9 bases between them. The CDR3 totals 13 residues. The germline V gene has CDR1 MNHNY and CDR2 SVGAGI (reference sequence). For the CDR3, the DNA is TGTGCCAGCAGTTACGGGACCGTGGATACGCAGTATTTT. It translates to CASSYGTVDTQYF.

The V gene is TRBV6-1, the J gene TRBJ2-5, with a tentative D call TRBD2 (5 bases). This CDR3 comprises 14 residues. Germline CDR1 is MNHNS and CDR2 is SASEGT. Deletions cut 8 bases from V and 3 bases from J, with 16 bases between. CDR3 in amino acids: CASRSRPGKETQYF. In DNA, the CDR3 is TGTGCCAGCCGATCCCGCCCGGGGAAAGAGACCCAGTACTTC.

This clonotype appeared a single time. This chain connects TRBV29-1 to TRBJ2-1; 7 nucleotides line up with TRBD2. V gave up 3 bases and J gave up 9 bases; unmatched junction bases: 5. Looked up from germline, CDR1 is SQVTM and CDR2 is ANQGSEA. The CDR3 totals 12 residues. DNA of the CDR3: TGCAGCGTTGAGTTGACTAGCACTGAGCAGTTCTTC. It codes for CSVELTSTEQFF.

Only a few counts were recorded for this clonotype. Here the CDR3 reads CASTLEGWSYTF. DNA of the CDR3: TGTGCCAGCACCCTAGAGGGGTGGAGCTACACCTTC. V usage is TRBV7-2 and J usage is TRBJ1-2; D possibly corresponds to TRBD1 (5 bases). The CDR3 spans 12 residues. V was pared by 7 bases and J by 9 bases, with 15 bases between. CDR1 and CDR2 (germline): SGHTA, FQGNSA. Full variable domain (missing parts from reference TRBV7-2 and TRBJ1-2): GAGVSQSPSNKVTEKGKDVELRCDPISGHTALYWYRQSLGQGLEFLIYFQGNSAPDKSGLPSDRFSAERTGGSVSTLTIQRTQQEDSAVYLCASTLEGWSYTFGSGTRLTVV.

This clonotype was observed a handful of times. The chain uses TRBV5-1 and TRBJ2-3; TRBD1 or TRBD2 may be the D gene (5 bases each). The V gene's germline CDR1 is SGHRS and CDR2 YFSETQ. V lost 5 bases and J 6 bases, leaving 25 bases between the germline ends. This CDR3 spans 17 amino acids. In DNA, the CDR3 is TGCGCCAGCAGGTCGGGGATTGTCGTTTCCGGGGCGGATACGCAGTATTTT. As protein: CASRSGIVVSGADTQYF.

The genes are TRBV19 and TRBJ1-1, with 7 bases identical to TRBD1. The junction had 11 bases not matched to a gene; V was cut back by 4 bases and J by 6 bases. CDR1 and CDR2 from the germline V gene are LNHDA and SQIVND (reference sequence). This CDR3 contains 15 residues. The CDR3 protein is CASSKDRASRAEAFF. The CDR3 nucleotides are TGTGCCAGTAGTAAAGACAGGGCCAGTAGGGCTGAAGCTTTCTTT.

This clonotype showed up just a few times. This rearrangement joins TRBV11-2 to TRBJ2-3; 8 bases are shared with TRBD2. Germline CDR1 reads SGHAT; CDR2 reads FQNNGV. CDR3 length: 15 residues. The ends lost 4 bases at V and 2 bases at J; junction bases unmatched: 5. The CDR3: CASSWAGGNTDTQYF. CDR3 DNA: TGTGCCAGCAGCTGGGCGGGAGGAAACACAGATACGCAGTATTTT. The variable domain in full, completed from reference TRBV11-2 and TRBJ2-3, reads EAGVAQSPRYKIIEKRQSVAFWCNPISGHATLYWYQQILGQGPKLLIQFQNNGVVDDSQLPKDRFSAERLKGVDSTLKIQPAKLEDSAVYLCASSWAGGNTDTQYFGPGTRLTVL.

The chain couples TRBV20-1 to TRBJ1-1; D is ambiguous. V was cut by 0 bases and J by 2 bases, with 7 bases left in between. The CDR3 runs 13 residues. The germline V gene has CDR1 DFQATT and CDR2 SNEGSKA (reference sequence). The CDR3 protein is CSARDFRNTEAFF. In DNA, the CDR3 is TGCAGTGCTAGAGATTTCAGAAACACTGAAGCTTTCTTT.

The chain uses TRBV2 and TRBJ1-6, with TRBD1 matching over 7 bases. After removal of 8 bases from V and 0 bases from J, the junction contained 4 bases not matched to a gene. Germline V gene lookup returns CDR1 SNHLY and CDR2 FYNNEI. The CDR3 covers 15 residues. Here the CDR3 reads CASQDRVSYNSPLHF. CDR3 in DNA: TGTGCCAGCCAAGACAGGGTCTCCTATAATTCACCCCTCCACTTT.

This sequence joins TRBV7-4 and TRBJ1-5, with 10 bases that match TRBD1. Unmatched junction bases numbered 17, after V lost 5 bases and J lost 1 base. The V gene's germline CDR1 is SGHVT and CDR2 SQSDAQ. CDR3 size: 20 residues. The CDR3 bases are TGTGCCAGCAGCAAGCTTACCGGGACAGGGGATCCTAGGAGCAATCAGCCCCAGCATTTT. It yields the protein CASSKLTGTGDPRSNQPQHF. Together with reference TRBV7-4 and TRBJ1-5, the CDR3 gives the full variable domain: GAGVSQSPRYKVAKRGRDVALRCDSISGHVTLYWYRQTLGQGSEVLTYSQSDAQRDKSGRPSGRFSAERPERSVSTLKIQRTEQGDSAVYLCASSKLTGTGDPRSNQPQHFGDGTRLSIL.

The chain has TRBV20-1 and TRBJ2-3; 8 bases map to TRBD2. Germline CDR1 DFQATT, CDR2 SNEGSKA (reference sequence). This CDR3 comprises 12 residues. Trimming at V came to 7 bases and at J to 1 base, leaving 1 base not matched to a gene. The DNA of the CDR3 is TGCAGTGTACTAGCGGGCACAGATACGCAGTATTTT. Protein: CSVLAGTDTQYF.

The chain links TRBV6-2 or TRBV6-3 to TRBJ1-1; a weak D match, TRBD1 (6 bases). The CDR3 is 13 amino acids. Trimming removed 6 bases at V and 4 bases at J, with 12 bases between. Germline CDR1 reads MNHEY; CDR2 reads SVGEGT. The CDR3 loop reads CASSRGTFTEAFF. CDR3 in DNA: TGTGCCAGCAGCCGAGGGACATTCACTGAAGCTTTCTTT.

V is TRBV20-1 and J is TRBJ2-3; TRBD1 agrees at 8 bases. V dropped 3 bases and J dropped 3; count of bases not matched to a gene: 11. Germline values: CDR1 DFQATT, CDR2 SNEGSKA (reference sequence). The CDR3 is made up of 16 amino acids. For the CDR3, the DNA is TGCAGTGCTAGTACCCCGAGGGACAGGATTACAGATACGCAGTATTTT. Translated, it gives CSASTPRDRITDTQYF.

The chain employs TRBV5-1 and TRBJ2-3; D ambiguous. The CDR3 covers 14 residues. Trimming pared 2 bases from V and 1 base from J, leaving 8 bases between. CDR1 and CDR2 from the germline V gene are SGHRS and YFSETQ. The CDR3 DNA follows: TGCGCCAGCAGCTTACTCGACGGCACAGATACGCAGTATTTT. It specifies CASSLLDGTDTQYF.

The rearrangement joins TRBV7-6 to TRBJ2-1; no clear D. V was pared by 2 bases and J by 12 bases, with 23 bases between. Germline V gene sequence: CDR1 SGHVS, CDR2 FNYEAQ. This CDR3 is built from 16 residues. CDR3 loop: CASSLPPVLDPPRQFF. CDR3 nucleotide sequence: TGTGCCAGCAGCTTACCCCCGGTCCTAGACCCCCCAAGGCAGTTCTTC.

This clonotype was found a few times. The rearrangement links TRBV7-2 to TRBJ2-7; no clear D gene. V shed 2 bases and J shed 3 bases, with 8 bases lying between them. This CDR3 is 13 amino acids long. Looked up from germline, CDR1 is SGHTA and CDR2 is FQGNSA. DNA of the CDR3: TGTGCCAGCAGCTTAAAAGAGTTCTACGAGCAGTACTTC. Its protein is CASSLKEFYEQYF.

The rearrangement links TRBV7-2 to TRBJ1-2; D is possibly TRBD1 (5 bases). CDR1 is SGHTA, CDR2 FQGNSA, per germline. The V and J ends lost 6 bases and 3 bases respectively, with 8 bases between them. This CDR3 region has 12 residues. The CDR3, as DNA: TGTGCCAGCAGTCGGGACTACTATGGCTACACCTTC. Its translation is CASSRDYYGYTF.

The chain employs TRBV7-9 and TRBJ1-3; D might be TRBD1 (6 bases). V lost 0 bases, J lost 4 bases, and 25 bases lay in between. CDR3 length: 20 residues. Per germline, CDR1 SEHNR and CDR2 FQNEAQ (reference sequence). The CDR3 DNA is TGTGCCAGCAGCTTAGCGCCAATCCGCGGGTCGCAGGGGTTCGGAAACACCATATATTTT. Translation gives CASSLAPIRGSQGFGNTIYF.

The chain links TRBV2 to TRBJ2-1; 14 bases match TRBD2. The CDR3 contains 18 residues. Germline values: CDR1 SNHLY, CDR2 FYNNEI. V lost 6 bases, J lost 4 bases, and 11 bases stayed unmatched. The CDR3 nucleotides read TGTGCCAGCAGCGGCTCCGGGACTAGCGGGAGCCCGTACAATGAGCAGTTCTTC. It yields the protein CASSGSGTSGSPYNEQFF.

This clonotype was seen a handful of times. The genes are TRBV7-2 and TRBJ2-7; D is unresolved. CDR1 is SGHTA, CDR2 FQGNSA, per germline. The V end was cut by 5 bases, the J end by 2 bases, with 1 base between. CDR3 length: 10 amino acids. The CDR3 coding sequence is TGTGCCAGCAGCCCCTACGAGCAGTACTTC. Amino acids: CASSPYEQYF.

The rearrangement links TRBV19 to TRBJ1-2; perhaps TRBD1 as D (6 bases). The CDR3 spans 13 residues. V dropped 10 bases and J dropped 4 bases, with 16 bases sitting between them. CDR1 is LNHDA, CDR2 SQIVND, per germline (reference sequence). DNA of the CDR3: TGTGCCACCCGTCGCGGGGGCCGCTATGGCTACACCTTC. Protein sequence: CATRRGGRYGYTF.

The sample holds many counts of this clonotype. The genes are TRBV7-2 and TRBJ1-4, with D maybe TRBD1 (6 bases). V lost 1 base, J lost 7 bases, and 13 bases lay in between. The CDR3 has 15 residues. Germline V gives CDR1 SGHTA, CDR2 FQGNSA. The DNA of the CDR3 is TGTGCCAGCAGCTTAGGGACAGTTAGTGGTGAAAAACTGTTTTTT. Its protein product is CASSLGTVSGEKLFF.

This clonotype showed up just a few times. In nucleotides, the CDR3 is TGTGCCAGCAGCTTCCGCGTCCGCTACGAGCAGTACTTC. Protein product: CASSFRVRYEQYF. The V gene is TRBV7-2, the J gene TRBJ2-7; no reliable D call. Trimming cost V 3 bases and J 3 bases, with 9 bases left between them. CDR3 length: 13 residues. Germline V gene lookup returns CDR1 SGHTA and CDR2 FQGNSA.

The chain links TRBV12-3 or TRBV12-4 to TRBJ2-4; TRBD1 agrees at 8 bases. After removal of 6 bases from V and 6 bases from J, the junction contained 10 bases not matched to a gene. CDR3 length: 15 residues. The chain's CDR3 is CASRSEGDRINIQYF. Written as DNA, the CDR3 is TGTGCCAGCAGATCGGAGGGGGACAGGATAAACATTCAGTACTTC.

The count of this clonotype is one. V and J are TRBV5-4 and TRBJ2-7; 12 bases line up with TRBD2. The CDR3 covers 16 residues. The V gene's germline CDR1 is SGHNT and CDR2 YYREEE (reference sequence). V dropped 4 bases and J dropped 7; count of bases not matched to a gene: 12. CDR3 amino acids: CASSPEGLAGGREQYF. DNA for the CDR3: TGTGCCAGCAGCCCGGAAGGGCTAGCGGGAGGGCGGGAGCAGTACTTC.